The clone carrying this TCR beta chain was counted at least ten times. Antigen specificity is unknown. The sample belongs to a study of T cell repertoires in cytomegalovirus infection. TCRdb called the reads again in MiXCR, with one record for every CDR3 protein. Seen here are approximately 500,000 distinct CDR3 sequences, 10% to 12% observed once, and the top ten hold about 10%. Study-level findings and limits: Ex vivo, HLA-C-restricted CMV-specific TCR beta clonotypes prevailed over the rest of the response.

Germline CDR1 and CDR2: DFQATT and SNEGSKA (reference sequence). V lost 6 bases and J lost 1, with 9 bases in between. The CDR3 is 12 amino acids. The material sequenced was PBMCs. The chain employs TRBV20-1 and TRBJ2-5; D gene ambiguous. This clonotype originated in a human donor in good health (CMV status not recorded). Some clones in this sample may be carry-over from other donors' samples. Here the CDR3 DNA reads TGCAGTGCCGGTGGGGTCCAAGAGACCCAGTACTTC. Residues: CSAGGVQETQYF.